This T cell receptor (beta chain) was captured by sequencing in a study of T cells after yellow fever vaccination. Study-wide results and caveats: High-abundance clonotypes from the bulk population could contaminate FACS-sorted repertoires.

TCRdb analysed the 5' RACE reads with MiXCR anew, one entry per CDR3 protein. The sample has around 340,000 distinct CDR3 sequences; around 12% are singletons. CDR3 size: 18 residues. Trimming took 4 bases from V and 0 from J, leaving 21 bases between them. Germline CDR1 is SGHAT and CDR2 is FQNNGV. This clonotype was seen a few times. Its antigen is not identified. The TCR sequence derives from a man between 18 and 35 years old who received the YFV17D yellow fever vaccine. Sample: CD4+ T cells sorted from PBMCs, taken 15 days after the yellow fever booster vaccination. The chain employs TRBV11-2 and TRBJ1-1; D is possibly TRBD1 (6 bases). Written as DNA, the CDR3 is TGTGCCAGCAGCTCACCAAGGGGGGGAGGTAGCATGAACACTGAAGCTTTCTTT. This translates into CASSSPRGGGSMNTEAFF.